These T cell receptor beta chains were read from a single sample in a study of blood T cells in healthy people across ages. One entry per CDR3 protein results from TCRdb running MiXCR on the 5' RACE reads. The sample has around 1,700,000 distinct CDR3 sequences; roughly 27% are singletons. Input material: blood. All receptors come from a woman in her 30s in good health. Each CDR3 is given with its conserved first and last residue. The D gene is left open where the match is weak. Size is stated for part of the rows, as once, few or many counts, or as a class when the clone is expanded.

>few|TRBV20-1|TRBD2|TRBJ2-1
CSARGESASGRPLSSYNEQFF
TGCAGTGCTAGAGGAGAATCGGCTAGCGGGAGGCCCCTTAGCTCCTACAATGAGCAGTTCTTC
>-|TRBV6-6|-|TRBJ2-1
CASSYGTTSYNEQFF
TGTGCCAGCAGTTACGGCACAACCTCCTACAATGAGCAGTTCTTC
>many|TRBV5-1|TRBD1|TRBJ2-1
CASSPHYPGTGVYNEQFF
TGCGCCAGCAGCCCTCATTACCCCGGGACAGGGGTGTACAATGAGCAGTTCTTC
>once|TRBV29-1|-|TRBJ2-3
CSVEDSQEEGSPFQQYF
TGCAGCGTTGAAGATAGCCAGGAGGAGGGGTCTCCCTTCCAGCAGTATTTT
>-|TRBV7-9|TRBD2|TRBJ2-3
CASSFQREADTQYF
TGTGCCAGCAGCTTCCAGCGGGAAGCAGATACGCAGTATTTT
>-|TRBV5-1|-|TRBJ2-2
CASSLIGNTGELFF
TGCGCCAGCAGCTTGATTGGAAACACCGGGGAGCTGTTTTTT
>-|TRBV3-1|-|TRBJ2-1
CASSQQTGVNNEQFF
TGTGCCAGCAGCCAACAAACGGGGGTGAACAATGAGCAGTTCTTC
>-|TRBV12-3/TRBV12-4|TRBD1|TRBJ1-5
CASSPKGANQPQHF
TGTGCCAGCAGTCCTAAGGGGGCCAATCAGCCCCAGCATTTT
>many|TRBV7-9|-|TRBJ2-6
CASSLVSGNSGANVLTF
TGTGCCAGCAGCTTAGTTAGCGGTAACTCTGGGGCCAACGTCCTGACTTTC
>-|TRBV20-1|TRBD1|TRBJ1-1
CSARVAGQEAFF
TGCAGTGCTAGAGTAGCGGGACAGGAAGCTTTCTTT
>-|TRBV7-9|TRBD1|TRBJ2-7
CASSSRTGYSYEQYF
TGTGCCAGCAGCTCCAGGACAGGGTACTCCTACGAGCAGTACTTC
>few|TRBV10-1|-|TRBJ1-1
CASGTTGSAFF
TGCGCCAGCGGAACGACAGGTTCGGCTTTCTTT
>few|TRBV9|-|TRBJ2-5
CASSVALTEQETQYF
TGTGCCAGCAGCGTAGCTCTAACAGAACAAGAGACCCAGTACTTC
>few|TRBV7-2|-|TRBJ2-2
CASSFMYDAGELFF
TGTGCCAGCAGCTTTATGTACGACGCCGGGGAGCTGTTTTTT
>-|TRBV7-9|-|TRBJ2-4
CASSPGDSYNEQYF
TGTGCCAGCAGCCCAGGGGACTCCTACAATGAGCAGTACTTC
>many|TRBV6-6|TRBD1|TRBJ2-5
CASSQQGAETQYF
TGTGCCAGCAGTCAACAGGGGGCAGAGACCCAGTACTTC
>few|TRBV7-9|-|TRBJ1-4
CASSSEGVEKLFF
TGTGCCAGCAGCTCCGAGGGCGTTGAAAAACTGTTTTTT
>many|TRBV7-2|TRBD1|TRBJ2-4
CASSLAGQAIIQYF
TGTGCCAGCAGCTTAGCGGGACAGGCTATAATTCAGTACTTC
>-|TRBV4-2|TRBD2|TRBJ2-1
CASSGVTSGTYNEQFF
TGTGCCAGTAGCGGGGTGACTAGCGGGACCTACAATGAGCAGTTCTTC
>-|TRBV29-1|TRBD1|TRBJ1-1
CSVEDSIPTGVAFF
TGCAGCGTTGAAGATTCAATCCCGACAGGGGTGGCTTTCTTT
>many|TRBV5-5|-|TRBJ2-1
CASSQTGWDYNEQFF
TGTGCCAGCAGCCAAACAGGTTGGGATTACAATGAGCAGTTCTTC
>few|TRBV20-1|-|TRBJ2-1
CSVGGDVRNEQFF
TGCAGTGTGGGTGGGGACGTTCGCAATGAGCAGTTCTTC
>-|TRBV7-2|-|TRBJ1-2
CASSLARDNYDYTF
TGTGCCAGCAGCTTAGCTCGGGATAACTATGACTACACCTTC
>-|TRBV5-5|TRBD1|TRBJ1-1
CASSLSTGETEAFF
TGTGCCAGCAGTCTTTCGACAGGGGAAACTGAAGCTTTCTTT
>-|TRBV6-2/TRBV6-3|TRBD2|TRBJ2-3
CASSFPAGFTDTQYF
TGTGCCAGCAGTTTCCCAGCGGGATTCACAGATACGCAGTATTTT
>many|TRBV13|TRBD2|TRBJ2-7
CASSSLRAGTSSHEQYF
TGTGCCAGCAGCTCCTTAAGGGCCGGGACTAGCAGCCACGAGCAGTACTTC
>-|TRBV12-3/TRBV12-4|TRBD1|TRBJ1-5
CASSEGQGSNRPQHF
TGTGCCAGCAGTGAGGGACAGGGGAGCAATCGGCCCCAGCATTTT
>-|TRBV25-1|-|TRBJ1-6
CASSEAGTYNSPLHF
TGTGCCAGCAGTGAAGCGGGGACTTATAATTCACCCCTCCACTTT
>few|TRBV5-4|TRBD1|TRBJ2-1
CASSLGRSGGMGEQFF
TGTGCCAGCAGCTTGGGGCGTTCAGGGGGTATGGGTGAGCAGTTCTTC
>few|TRBV27|-|TRBJ1-2
CASNLRGRNYGYTF
TGTGCCAGCAATTTACGGGGGAGGAACTATGGCTACACCTTC
>-|TRBV20-1|-|TRBJ1-6
CSGLGPGRNSPLHF
TGCAGTGGATTGGGACCGGGGAGGAATTCACCCCTCCACTTT
>-|TRBV6-5|-|TRBJ1-1
CASSYSGRGNTEAFF
TGTGCCAGCAGTTACTCGGGCAGGGGGAACACTGAAGCTTTCTTT
>many|TRBV7-2|TRBD2|TRBJ2-1
CASSFSSGSSYNEQFF
TGTGCCAGCAGCTTCTCTAGCGGGAGCTCCTACAATGAGCAGTTCTTC
>-|TRBV5-6|TRBD2|TRBJ2-3
CASSLGGLARVEQYF
TGTGCCAGCAGCTTGGGAGGACTAGCGAGAGTGGAGCAGTATTTT